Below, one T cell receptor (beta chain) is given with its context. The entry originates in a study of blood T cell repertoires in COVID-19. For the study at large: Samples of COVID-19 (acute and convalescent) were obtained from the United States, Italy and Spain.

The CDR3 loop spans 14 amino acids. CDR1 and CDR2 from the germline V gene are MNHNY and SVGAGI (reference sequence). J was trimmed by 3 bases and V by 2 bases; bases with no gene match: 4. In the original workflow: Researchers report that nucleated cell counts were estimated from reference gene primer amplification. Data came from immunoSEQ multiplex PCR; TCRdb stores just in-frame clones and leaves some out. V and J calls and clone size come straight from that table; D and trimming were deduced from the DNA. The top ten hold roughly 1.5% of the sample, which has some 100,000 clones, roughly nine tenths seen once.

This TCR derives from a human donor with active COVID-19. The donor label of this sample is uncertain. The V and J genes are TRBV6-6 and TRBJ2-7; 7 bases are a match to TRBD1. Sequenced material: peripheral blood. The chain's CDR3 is CASSYRDSLYEQYF. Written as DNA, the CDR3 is TGTGCCAGCAGTTACCGGGACAGCCTCTACGAGCAGTACTTC.